This T cell receptor (beta chain) came from a study of cytomegalovirus exposure and HLA in healthy donors. Overall study results and limits: Association with HLA alleles at 0.05 false discovery rate was found for about 17,000 TCR beta sequences in a later analysis.

Worth noting for this clone: Its antigen is currently unknown.

The donors comprised healthy bone marrow donors. Vbeta (60) and Jbeta (13) primers were used in the PCR. Sequenced by immunoSEQ multiplex PCR; TCRdb stores in-frame clones only, minus some. The profile covers 130,000 to 150,000 clones, with 55% to 70% appearing a single time and around 3% taken by the ten largest. The V and J ends lost 1 base and 7 bases, in that order; junction bases with no gene match: 9. CDR1 LGHNA and CDR2 YNFKEQ come from the germline V gene. The CDR3 runs to 15 residues. The sample consisted of PBMCs. The receptor's source is a woman under 40 in good health and CMV-seropositive. V usage is TRBV4-2 and J usage is TRBJ2-5; the match to TRBD2 covers 7 bases. In nucleotides, the CDR3 is TGTGCCAGCAGCCAAGGAGATCCAGCGGGGTTGACCCAGTACTTC. It translates to CASSQGDPAGLTQYF.